This is a list of T cell receptor beta chains from one sample in a study of a mutant IDH1 vaccine in newly diagnosed glioma. Their specific antigens are unknown. This table comes from immunoSEQ multiplex PCR, and its TCRdb copy is limited to in-frame clones, with some not included. The sample includes tens of thousands of clones, around 83% seen only once; the top ten take around 2.2%. Sequencing used PBMCs, obtained from a glioma patient whose treatment included an IDH1 peptide vaccine. The receptors shown here come from a man between 35 and 55 years old with glioma. Both conserved end residues are part of each CDR3. D genes are given only for firm matches. Size is omitted from some rows. Given values are once, few, many or a class for expanded clones.

v_call	d_call	clone_size	j_call	cdr3_nt	cdr3_aa
TRBV6-1	NA	few	TRBJ2-2	TGTGCCAGCAGTAGTCAGGCAGACACCGGGGAGCTGTTTTTT	CASSSQADTGELFF
TRBV4-1	TRBD2	NA	TRBJ2-7	TGCGCCAGCAGCCCCCAACTAGCGGGAGGGGAGGGCGAGCAGTACTTC	CASSPQLAGGEGEQYF
TRBV6-1	NA	NA	TRBJ2-7	TGTGCCAGCCCCATTGGTGGCGAGCAGTACTTC	CASPIGGEQYF
TRBV13	TRBD1	NA	TRBJ2-7	TGTGCCAGCAGCCGACAGGGGGCGCAATACGAGCAGTACTTC	CASSRQGAQYEQYF
TRBV4-1	TRBD1	NA	TRBJ2-7	TGCGCCAGCAGCAACCGGGACAGGGGTGGAGAGCAGTACTTC	CASSNRDRGGEQYF
TRBV7-2	TRBD2	NA	TRBJ2-5	TGTGCCAGCAGCTTTAGCGGGAGCTCAGAGACCCAGTACTTC	CASSFSGSSETQYF
TRBV2	NA	NA	TRBJ2-1	TGTGCCAGCAGTGAAAGGGGGGTCTTGAACAATGAGCAGTTCTTC	CASSERGVLNNEQFF
TRBV20-1	NA	NA	TRBJ1-5	TGCAGTGCCGACGGGGGGACCGCCGAACATTTT	CSADGGTAEHF
TRBV25-1	TRBD1	once	TRBJ1-4	TGTGCCAGCAGTGACCCGGGACAGGGAAATGAAAAACTGTTTTTT	CASSDPGQGNEKLFF
TRBV28	NA	NA	TRBJ2-7	TGTGCCAGCAGTTTGGGGGACGGTTACGAGCAGTACTTC	CASSLGDGYEQYF
TRBV27	NA	NA	TRBJ2-3	TGTGCCAGCAGGAAGGGACACAGCGGGACCGTTTATGCAGATACGCAGTATTTT	CASRKGHSGTVYADTQYF